This passage covers 4 T cell receptor beta chains from one sample sequenced in a study of T cell responses to AZD1222 COVID-19 vaccine. Profiling relied on immunoSEQ multiplex PCR, and the TCRdb table lists in-frame clones only, not all of them. The sample contains around 25,000 clones, about nine tenths of which appear only once. The starting material was peripheral blood, obtained 28 days after the second AZD1222 dose. The receptors were gathered from an adult who received the AZD1222 COVID-19 vaccine.

The chain recombines TRBV4-3 with TRBJ2-7; TRBD2 might be the D (6 bases). V lost 0 bases and J lost 1, with 10 bases in between. CDR1 and CDR2 (germline): LGHNA, YSLEER. This CDR3 spans 15 amino acids. This CDR3 reads CASSQDWRESYEQYF. As DNA, the CDR3 is TGCGCCAGCAGCCAAGATTGGCGGGAATCCTACGAGCAGTACTTC.

CDR3 sequence reads: CASTLDSTNYGYTF. Written as DNA, the CDR3 is TGTGCCAGTACCTTGGACAGCACTAACTATGGCTACACCTTC. The chain combines TRBV19 with TRBJ1-2; D is perhaps TRBD1 (6 bases). The germline V gene has CDR1 LNHDA and CDR2 SQIVND (reference sequence). V was shortened by 7 bases and J by 0 bases, with 12 bases between the two germline ends. CDR3 length equals 14 residues.

This chain connects TRBV4-1 to TRBJ2-1; 11 bases are shared with TRBD2. Germline V CDR1 and CDR2: MGHRA, YSYEKL. J lost 9 bases, V lost 1 base, and 11 bases had no gene match. This CDR3 spans 17 amino acids. CDR3 loop: CASSQVRLAGGKGEQFF. The DNA of the CDR3 is TGCGCCAGCAGCCAAGTCCGCCTAGCGGGAGGTAAGGGTGAGCAGTTCTTC.

The chain uses TRBV29-1 and TRBJ1-1; 9 positions agree with TRBD1. The CDR3 runs 11 residues. Trimming at V came to 3 bases and at J to 12 bases, leaving 5 bases not matched to a gene. Germline V gene lookup returns CDR1 SQVTM and CDR2 ANQGSEA. CDR3 loop: CSVEGTGRPFF. As DNA, the CDR3 is TGCAGCGTTGAGGGGACAGGGCGTCCTTTCTTT.